The sample holds many counts of the clone carrying this TCR beta chain. The antigen is unknown. This sample is part of a study of T cells in Graves' hyperthyroidism and ophthalmopathy. General study results and limits: Peripheral blood also featured most of the thyroid clonotypes expanded above 0.001.

TCR beta CDR3 sequences were amplified from RNA transcripts. HTBI primers drove first-round RT-PCR of the TCR CDR3. TCRdb re-called the multiplex PCR reads through MiXCR, storing one row per CDR3 protein. The sample includes under 200,000 distinct CDR3 sequences, 9.4% seen only once; the top ten take roughly 23%. Patients aged 18 to 65 had newly diagnosed hyperthyroidism lasting under 2 months. Using less than 12 ml of fresh peripheral blood, PBMCs were prepared. CDR3 length: 13 residues. Trimming took off 0 bases at V and 8 bases at J, with 10 bases between the two ends. CDR1 is SGHAT, CDR2 FQNNGV, per germline.

Specimen: blood. The chain employs TRBV11-2 and TRBJ1-2; D is undetermined. This receptor was obtained from a woman younger than 30 with Graves' hyperthyroidism that later progressed to Graves' ophthalmopathy. This CDR3 is CASSLDFTYGYTF. CDR3 coding DNA: TGTGCCAGCAGCTTAGATTTCACTTACGGCTACACCTTC.